Described below is a single T cell receptor beta chain sequence and its context. The entry originates in a study of OX40 agonist ivuxolimab in advanced cancers. About the study: The dose-escalation group included hepatocellular carcinoma, melanoma, renal cell carcinoma and head and neck cancer. Therapy given before enrollment (anti-PD-1, anti-PD-L1 or anti-CTLA-4) was allowed, and 30% to 50% had some. Partial response was recorded in three patients: one hepatocellular carcinoma and two cutaneous melanoma cases.

Clones were sequenced by immunoSEQ multiplex PCR, and TCRdb holds only the in-frame ones, with some missing. The sample includes about 88,000 clones, about 85% of them seen just once. The V and J ends lost 4 bases and 3 bases respectively, with 10 bases between them. The CDR3 runs 13 residues. CDR1 and CDR2 (germline): MDHEN, SYDVKM. The TCR originated in an adult with an advanced solid tumor such as melanoma, head and neck, liver or kidney cancer. Specimen: CD4+ or CD8+ T cells sorted from blood, collected in a trial of the OX40 agonist ivuxolimab. This chain uses TRBV28 with TRBJ2-7; D tentatively reads TRBD1 or TRBD2 (5 bases each). CDR3 DNA: TGTGCCAGCAGTTGGGACGGCGACTACGAGCAGTACTTC. This gives the protein CASSWDGDYEQYF.